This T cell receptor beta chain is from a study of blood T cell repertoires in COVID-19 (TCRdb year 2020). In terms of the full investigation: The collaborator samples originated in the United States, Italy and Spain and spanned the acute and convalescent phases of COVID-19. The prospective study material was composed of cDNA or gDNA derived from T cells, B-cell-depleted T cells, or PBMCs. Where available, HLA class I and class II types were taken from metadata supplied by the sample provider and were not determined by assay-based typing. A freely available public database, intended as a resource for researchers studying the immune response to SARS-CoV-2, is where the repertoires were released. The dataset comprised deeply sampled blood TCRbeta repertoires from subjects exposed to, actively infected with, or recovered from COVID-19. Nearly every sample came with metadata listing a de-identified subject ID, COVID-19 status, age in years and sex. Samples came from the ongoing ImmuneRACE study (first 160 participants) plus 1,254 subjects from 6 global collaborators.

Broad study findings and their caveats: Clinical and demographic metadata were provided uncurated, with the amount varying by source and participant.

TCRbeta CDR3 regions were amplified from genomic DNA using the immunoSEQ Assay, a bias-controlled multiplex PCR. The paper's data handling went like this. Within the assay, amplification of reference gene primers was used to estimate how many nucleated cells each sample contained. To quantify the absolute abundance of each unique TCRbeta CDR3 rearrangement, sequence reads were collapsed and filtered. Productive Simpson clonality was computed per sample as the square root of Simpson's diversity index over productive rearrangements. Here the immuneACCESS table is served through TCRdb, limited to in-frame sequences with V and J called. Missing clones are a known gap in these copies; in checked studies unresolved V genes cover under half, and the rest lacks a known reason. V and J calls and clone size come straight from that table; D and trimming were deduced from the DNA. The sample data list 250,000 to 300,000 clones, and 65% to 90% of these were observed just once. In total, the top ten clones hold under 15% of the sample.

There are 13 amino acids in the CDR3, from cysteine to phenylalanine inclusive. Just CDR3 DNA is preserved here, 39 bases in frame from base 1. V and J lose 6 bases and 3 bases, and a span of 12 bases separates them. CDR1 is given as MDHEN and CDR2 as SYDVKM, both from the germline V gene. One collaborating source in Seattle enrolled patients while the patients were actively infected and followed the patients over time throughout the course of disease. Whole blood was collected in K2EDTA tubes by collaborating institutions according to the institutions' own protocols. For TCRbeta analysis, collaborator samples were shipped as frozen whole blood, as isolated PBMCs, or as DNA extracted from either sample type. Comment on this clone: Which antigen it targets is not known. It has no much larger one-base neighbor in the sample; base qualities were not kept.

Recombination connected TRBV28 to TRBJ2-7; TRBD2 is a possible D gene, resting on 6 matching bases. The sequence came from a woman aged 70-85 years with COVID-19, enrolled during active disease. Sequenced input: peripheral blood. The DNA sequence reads TGTGCCAGCAGCCGACTAGATCACTACGAGCAGTACTTC. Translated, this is CASSRLDHYEQYF.